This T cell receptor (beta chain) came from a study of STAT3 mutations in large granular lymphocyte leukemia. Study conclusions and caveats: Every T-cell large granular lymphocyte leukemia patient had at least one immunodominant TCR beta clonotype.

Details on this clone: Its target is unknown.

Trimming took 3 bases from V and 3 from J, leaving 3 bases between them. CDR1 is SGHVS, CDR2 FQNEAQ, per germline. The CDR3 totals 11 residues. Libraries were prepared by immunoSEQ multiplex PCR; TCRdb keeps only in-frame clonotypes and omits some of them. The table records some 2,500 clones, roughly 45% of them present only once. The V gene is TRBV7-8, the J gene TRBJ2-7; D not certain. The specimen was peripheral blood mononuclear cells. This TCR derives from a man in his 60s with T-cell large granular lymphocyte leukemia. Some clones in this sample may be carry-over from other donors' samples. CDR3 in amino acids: CASSFDYEQYF. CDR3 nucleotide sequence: TGTGCCAGCAGCTTCGACTACGAGCAGTACTTC.